Listed below are T cell receptor beta chains from one sample, sequenced in a study of shared clonotypes between healthy human individuals. The repertoire was sequenced with immunoSEQ multiplex PCR; TCRdb's copy has only in-frame clones and lacks some. The table lists roughly 1,100,000 clones, approximately 68% of them singletons, with approximately 1.5% in the top ten. The sample consisted of memory CD4+ T cells sorted from blood. The source is a man between 18 and 35 years old in good health. Both conserved end residues are part of each CDR3. The D gene is left open where the match is weak. Expanded clones get a size class; other rows say once, few or many, or leave the size out.

V gene	D gene	clone size	J gene	CDR3 protein	CDR3 DNA
TRBV18	.	.	TRBJ1-1	CASSERTGNTEAFF	TGTGCCAGCTCAGAGAGGACGGGAAACACTGAAGCTTTCTTT
TRBV5-1	.	many	TRBJ2-7	CASSFTGSEGHEQYF	TGCGCCAGCAGTTTTACCGGGTCCGAGGGCCACGAGCAGTACTTC
TRBV7-3	.	.	TRBJ2-5	CASSLKIGVQETQYF	TGTGCCAGCAGCTTAAAAATCGGAGTACAAGAGACCCAGTACTTC
TRBV5-4	TRBD2	.	TRBJ2-5	CASSLGAGTSGAYQYF	TGTGCCAGCAGCTTGGGCGCCGGGACTAGCGGGGCGTATCAGTACTTC
TRBV21-1	.	.	TRBJ1-3	CASNLFILDRGLVGGNTIYF	TGTGCCAGCAACCTTTTTATCCTCGACAGGGGGCTAGTGGGTGGAAACACCATATATTTT
TRBV27	.	.	TRBJ2-7	CASSWGRGGEQYF	TGTGCCAGCAGTTGGGGACGGGGTGGCGAGCAGTACTTC
TRBV27	.	.	TRBJ2-7	CASSPAPRGEQYF	TGTGCCAGCAGTCCCGCGCCGCGGGGCGAGCAGTACTTC
TRBV7-2	TRBD2	.	TRBJ2-5	CASSLGGLAGSQETQYF	TGTGCCAGCAGCTTAGGGGGTTTAGCGGGATCCCAAGAGACCCAGTACTTC
TRBV4-1	TRBD1	.	TRBJ1-2	CASSQEGQGFYGYTF	TGCGCCAGCAGCCAAGAGGGACAGGGATTCTATGGCTACACCTTC
TRBV11-2	TRBD2	.	TRBJ2-2	CATTRDYNTGELFF	TGTGCCACCACTAGGGACTACAACACCGGGGAGCTGTTTTTT
TRBV7-9	TRBD2	.	TRBJ2-4	CASSSTSGGNIQYF	TGTGCCAGCAGTTCCACTTCGGGGGGGAACATTCAGTACTTC
TRBV28	TRBD1	.	TRBJ1-1	CASSLPGQGWNTEAFF	TGTGCCAGCAGTTTGCCGGGACAGGGATGGAACACTGAAGCTTTCTTT
TRBV10-3	.	many	TRBJ1-5	CAISTKWDSNQPQHF	TGTGCCATCAGTACCAAGTGGGATAGCAATCAGCCCCAGCATTTT
TRBV10-3	TRBD2	.	TRBJ2-1	CAIRGLAGGLKPAYNEQFF	TGTGCCATCAGGGGACTAGCGGGGGGGCTAAAACCCGCCTACAATGAGCAGTTCTTC
TRBV19	.	.	TRBJ1-3	CASSAPGESSGNTIYF	TGTGCCAGTAGTGCCCCAGGGGAGAGCTCTGGAAACACCATATATTTT
TRBV5-1	.	.	TRBJ2-7	CASSPRGEPTYEQYF	TGCGCCAGCAGCCCCCGAGGGGAGCCCACCTACGAGCAGTACTTC
TRBV28	.	few	TRBJ1-1	CASRNSGTPNTEAFF	TGTGCCAGCAGAAACTCCGGGACACCGAACACTGAAGCTTTCTTT
TRBV7-2	.	.	TRBJ2-6	CASSLSPSGANVLTF	TGTGCCAGCAGCTTATCCCCCTCTGGGGCCAACGTCCTGACTTTC
TRBV25-1	.	few	TRBJ1-2	CASSEGVLGYTF	TGTGCCAGCAGTGAGGGGGTTTTGGGCTACACCTTC
TRBV29-1	TRBD1	few	TRBJ1-2	CSVGTGLGYTF	TGCAGCGTTGGGACAGGGCTTGGCTACACCTTC
TRBV5-6	TRBD2	many	TRBJ2-3	CASSLELAGAHTDTQYF	TGTGCCAGCAGCTTGGAACTAGCGGGAGCCCACACAGATACGCAGTATTTT
TRBV30	TRBD1	many	TRBJ1-2	CAWSVLGQGEGYTF	TGTGCCTGGAGTGTACTAGGACAGGGAGAAGGCTACACCTTC
TRBV2	TRBD2	.	TRBJ2-3	CASKKLAGGEDTQYF	TGTGCCAGCAAAAAACTAGCGGGGGGGGAGGATACGCAGTATTTT
TRBV9	TRBD1	.	TRBJ2-7	CASSVAGQDSRYEQYF	TGTGCCAGCAGCGTAGCTGGACAGGACTCTCGCTACGAGCAGTACTTC
TRBV7-6	TRBD2	.	TRBJ2-1	CASSRTLAGAHYNEQFF	TGTGCCAGCAGCCGAACCCTAGCGGGAGCACACTACAATGAGCAGTTCTTC
TRBV5-1	.	few	TRBJ2-5	CASSLGSGRETQYF	TGCGCCAGCAGCTTGGGGTCGGGGAGAGAGACCCAGTACTTC
TRBV6-6	.	.	TRBJ2-7	CASRPDTLSSYEQYF	TGTGCCAGCAGACCCGACACGCTTAGCTCCTACGAGCAGTACTTC
TRBV5-1	.	.	TRBJ2-2	CASSTGNTGELFF	TGCGCCAGCAGTACGGGGAACACCGGGGAGCTGTTTTTT
TRBV18	TRBD2	.	TRBJ2-2	CASSLIALAAGELFF	TGTGCCAGCTCACTAATTGCCCTAGCGGCCGGGGAGCTGTTTTTT
TRBV10-3	.	.	TRBJ1-6	CAISEGRGNSPLHF	TGTGCCATCAGTGAAGGAAGGGGTAATTCACCCCTCCACTTT
TRBV6-5	TRBD2	.	TRBJ2-1	CASSYGLADGEQFF	TGTGCCAGCAGTTACGGGCTAGCGGATGGTGAGCAGTTCTTC
TRBV5-1	TRBD2	.	TRBJ2-1	CASSLDSGSYNEQFF	TGCGCCAGCAGCTTGGATAGCGGGAGCTACAATGAGCAGTTCTTC
TRBV7-2	TRBD2	.	TRBJ2-1	CASRSGLAGYNEQFF	TGTGCCAGCAGATCGGGACTAGCGGGATACAATGAGCAGTTCTTC
TRBV29-1	.	.	TRBJ2-2	CSVSGRGSGGELFF	TGCAGCGTTAGTGGTAGGGGCAGTGGCGGGGAGCTGTTTTTT
TRBV5-5	TRBD1	few	TRBJ1-2	CASSGLGQGASGYTF	TGTGCCAGCAGCGGTCTAGGACAGGGGGCGAGTGGCTACACCTTC
TRBV5-4	TRBD1	.	TRBJ2-3	CASSLDRGPDTQYF	TGTGCCAGCAGCTTGGACAGGGGGCCAGATACGCAGTATTTT
TRBV5-8	.	.	TRBJ1-6	CASSFISGAVNSPLHF	TGTGCCAGCAGCTTTATATCCGGAGCTGTTAATTCACCCCTCCACTTT
TRBV18	.	.	TRBJ1-2	CASSPLSSSVPRGGYTF	TGTGCCAGCTCACCACTCTCTTCTTCGGTCCCTCGGGGAGGCTACACCTTC
TRBV7-2	.	.	TRBJ2-5	CASSRPGETQYF	TGTGCCAGCAGTCGTCCGGGAGAGACCCAGTACTTC
TRBV5-6	.	.	TRBJ2-7	CASSLLADRYEQYF	TGTGCCAGCAGCTTGTTAGCGGATCGCTACGAGCAGTACTTC
TRBV27	TRBD1	.	TRBJ2-6	CASSQDRGRISGANVLTF	TGTGCCAGCAGTCAAGACAGGGGGCGAATCTCTGGGGCCAACGTCCTGACTTTC
TRBV15	.	.	TRBJ2-7	CATSSGEISDEQYF	TGTGCCACCAGCAGCGGGGAAATAAGCGACGAGCAGTACTTC
TRBV5-4	TRBD2	.	TRBJ2-7	CASSLGREWEQYF	TGTGCCAGCAGCTTAGGGCGGGAGTGGGAGCAGTACTTC
TRBV28	TRBD2	.	TRBJ2-7	CASRASGAPYEQYF	TGTGCCAGCAGGGCCAGCGGGGCTCCCTACGAGCAGTACTTC
TRBV28	.	few	TRBJ2-7	CASNHDSFSYEQYF	TGTGCCAGCAATCACGACAGCTTCTCCTACGAGCAGTACTTC
TRBV5-1	TRBD1	.	TRBJ1-5	CASSYGGQAGQPQHF	TGCGCCAGCAGCTACGGGGGACAGGCCGGACAGCCCCAGCATTTT
TRBV7-2	.	.	TRBJ1-6	CASRIQGPGSPLHF	TGTGCCAGCAGAATCCAGGGGCCGGGTTCACCCCTCCACTTT
TRBV5-1	TRBD1	.	TRBJ2-7	CASSSGTELYEQYF	TGCGCCAGCAGCTCAGGGACAGAGCTCTACGAGCAGTACTTC
TRBV23-1	TRBD1	.	TRBJ2-7	CASSHQLQGAPYEQYF	TGCGCCAGCAGTCATCAACTACAGGGGGCCCCCTACGAGCAGTACTTC
TRBV6-5	TRBD2	.	TRBJ2-7	CASRYRTSGYEQYF	TGTGCCAGCAGATATAGGACTAGCGGCTACGAGCAGTACTTC
TRBV18	.	.	TRBJ1-4	CASSPGATNEKLFF	TGTGCCAGCTCCCCGGGAGCAACTAATGAAAAACTGTTTTTT
TRBV5-5	TRBD1	.	TRBJ1-4	CASSLGTGANEKLFF	TGTGCCAGCAGCTTGGGGACAGGGGCTAATGAAAAACTGTTTTTT
TRBV30	.	.	TRBJ1-5	CAWSVSWGERQPQHF	TGTGCCTGGAGTGTATCGTGGGGAGAACGTCAGCCCCAGCATTTT
TRBV6-5	.	.	TRBJ2-1	CASSFRIAAPNEQFF	TGTGCCAGCAGTTTCAGAATAGCGGCGCCCAATGAGCAGTTCTTC
TRBV5-6	TRBD2	.	TRBJ2-3	CASSLLAGVTTDTQYF	TGTGCCAGCAGCTTGTTGGCGGGGGTGACCACAGATACGCAGTATTTT